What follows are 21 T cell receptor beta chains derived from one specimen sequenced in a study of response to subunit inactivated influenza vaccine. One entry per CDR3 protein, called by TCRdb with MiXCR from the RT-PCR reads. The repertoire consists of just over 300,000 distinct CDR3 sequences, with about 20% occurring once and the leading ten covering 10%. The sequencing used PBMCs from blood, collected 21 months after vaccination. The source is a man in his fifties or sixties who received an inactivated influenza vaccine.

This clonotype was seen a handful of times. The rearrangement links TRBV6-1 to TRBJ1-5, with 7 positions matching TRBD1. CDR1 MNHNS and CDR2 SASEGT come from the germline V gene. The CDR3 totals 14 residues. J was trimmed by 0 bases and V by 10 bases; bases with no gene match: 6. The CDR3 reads CATQTGLSNQPQHF. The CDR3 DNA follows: TGTGCCACCCAGACAGGGCTTAGCAATCAGCCCCAGCATTTT.

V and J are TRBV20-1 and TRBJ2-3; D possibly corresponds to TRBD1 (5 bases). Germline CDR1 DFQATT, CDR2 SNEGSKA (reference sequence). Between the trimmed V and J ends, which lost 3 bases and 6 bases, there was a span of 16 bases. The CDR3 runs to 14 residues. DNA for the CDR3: TGCAGTGCTAGGCCAGGGTATTCAGGGGATACGCAGTATTTT. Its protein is CSARPGYSGDTQYF.

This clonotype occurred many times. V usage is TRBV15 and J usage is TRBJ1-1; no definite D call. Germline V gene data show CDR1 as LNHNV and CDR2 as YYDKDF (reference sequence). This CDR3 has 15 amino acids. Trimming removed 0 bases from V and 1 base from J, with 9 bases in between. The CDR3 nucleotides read TGTGCCACCAGCAGAGATTCACAGACGAACACTGAAGCTTTCTTT. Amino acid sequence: CATSRDSQTNTEAFF.

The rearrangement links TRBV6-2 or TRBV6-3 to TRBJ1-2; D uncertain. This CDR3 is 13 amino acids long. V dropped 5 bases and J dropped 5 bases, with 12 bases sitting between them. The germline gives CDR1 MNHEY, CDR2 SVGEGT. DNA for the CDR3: TGTGCCAGCAGTGCGTCAGGTGGTTATGGCTACACCTTC. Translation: CASSASGGYGYTF.

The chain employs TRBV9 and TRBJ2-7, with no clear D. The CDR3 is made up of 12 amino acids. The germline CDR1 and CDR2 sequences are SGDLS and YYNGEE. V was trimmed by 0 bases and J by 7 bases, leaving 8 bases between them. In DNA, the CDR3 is TGTGCCAGCAGCGTAGTGGGTGGTGAGCAGTACTTC. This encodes CASSVVGGEQYF.

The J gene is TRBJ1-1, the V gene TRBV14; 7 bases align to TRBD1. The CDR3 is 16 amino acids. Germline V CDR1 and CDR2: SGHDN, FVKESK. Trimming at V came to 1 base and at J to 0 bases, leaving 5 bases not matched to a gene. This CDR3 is CASSQGDSLMNTEAFF. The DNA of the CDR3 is TGTGCCAGCAGCCAAGGGGACAGCTTAATGAACACTGAAGCTTTCTTT.

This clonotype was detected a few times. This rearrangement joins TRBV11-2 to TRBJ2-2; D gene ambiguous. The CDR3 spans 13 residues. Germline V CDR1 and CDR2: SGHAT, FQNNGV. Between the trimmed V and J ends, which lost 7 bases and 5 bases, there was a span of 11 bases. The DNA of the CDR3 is TGTGCCAGCACTACTTCGAGGACCGGGGAGCTGTTTTTT. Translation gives CASTTSRTGELFF.

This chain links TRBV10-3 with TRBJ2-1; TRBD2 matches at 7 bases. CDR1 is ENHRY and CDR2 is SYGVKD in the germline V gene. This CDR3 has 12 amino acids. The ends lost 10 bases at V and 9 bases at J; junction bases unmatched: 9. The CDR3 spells CATAAGVAEQFF. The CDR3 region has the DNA TGTGCCACGGCCGCGGGAGTAGCTGAGCAGTTCTTC.

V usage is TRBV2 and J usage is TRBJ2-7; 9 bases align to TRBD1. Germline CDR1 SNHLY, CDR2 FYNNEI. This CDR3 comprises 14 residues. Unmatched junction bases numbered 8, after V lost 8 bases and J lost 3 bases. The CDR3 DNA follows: TGTGCCAGCCTCACCGGGACAGGGATCTACGAGCAGTACTTC. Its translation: CASLTGTGIYEQYF.

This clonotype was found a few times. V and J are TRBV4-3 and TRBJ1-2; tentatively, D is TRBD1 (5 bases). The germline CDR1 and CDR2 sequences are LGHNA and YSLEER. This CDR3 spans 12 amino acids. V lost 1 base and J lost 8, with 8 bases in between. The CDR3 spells CASSQAKGGYTF. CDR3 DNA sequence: TGCGCCAGCAGCCAAGCCAAGGGGGGCTACACCTTC.

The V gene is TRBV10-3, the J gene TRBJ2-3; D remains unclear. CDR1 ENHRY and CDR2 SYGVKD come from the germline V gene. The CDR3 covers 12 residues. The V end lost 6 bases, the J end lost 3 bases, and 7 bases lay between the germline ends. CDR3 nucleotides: TGTGCCATCAGAACAAATACAGATACGCAGTATTTT. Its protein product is CAIRTNTDTQYF.

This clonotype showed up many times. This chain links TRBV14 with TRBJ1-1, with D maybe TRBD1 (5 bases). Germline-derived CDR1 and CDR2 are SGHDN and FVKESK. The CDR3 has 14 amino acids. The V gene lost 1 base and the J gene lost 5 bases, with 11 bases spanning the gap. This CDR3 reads CASSQVTGGTEAFF. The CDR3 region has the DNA TGTGCCAGCAGCCAAGTTACCGGGGGGACTGAAGCTTTCTTT.

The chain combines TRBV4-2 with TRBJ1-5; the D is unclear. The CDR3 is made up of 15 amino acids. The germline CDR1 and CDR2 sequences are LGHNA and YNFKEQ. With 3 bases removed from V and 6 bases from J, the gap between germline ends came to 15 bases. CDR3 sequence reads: CASSQTDGRGQPQHF. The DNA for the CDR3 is TGTGCCAGCAGCCAGACGGACGGCCGGGGTCAGCCCCAGCATTTT.

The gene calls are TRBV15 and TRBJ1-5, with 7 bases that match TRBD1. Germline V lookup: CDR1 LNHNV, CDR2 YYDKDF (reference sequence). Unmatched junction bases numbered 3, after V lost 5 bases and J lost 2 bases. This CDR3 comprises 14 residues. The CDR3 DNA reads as TGTGCCACCAGCTACGGGACAGGCAATCAGCCCCAGCATTTT. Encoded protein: CATSYGTGNQPQHF.

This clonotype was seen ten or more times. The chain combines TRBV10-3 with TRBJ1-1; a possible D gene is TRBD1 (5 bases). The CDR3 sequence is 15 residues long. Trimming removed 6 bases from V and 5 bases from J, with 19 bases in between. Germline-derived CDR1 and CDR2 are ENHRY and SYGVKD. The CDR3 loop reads CAIRASQGGETEAFF. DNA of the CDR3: TGTGCCATCAGAGCCTCTCAGGGTGGGGAAACTGAAGCTTTCTTT.

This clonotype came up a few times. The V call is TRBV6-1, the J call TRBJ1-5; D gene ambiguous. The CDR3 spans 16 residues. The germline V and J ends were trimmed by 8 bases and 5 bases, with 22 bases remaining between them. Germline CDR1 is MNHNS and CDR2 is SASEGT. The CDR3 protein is CASLISETDSDQPQHF. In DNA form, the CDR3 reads TGTGCCAGCTTAATTTCTGAGACGGATAGTGATCAGCCCCAGCATTTT.

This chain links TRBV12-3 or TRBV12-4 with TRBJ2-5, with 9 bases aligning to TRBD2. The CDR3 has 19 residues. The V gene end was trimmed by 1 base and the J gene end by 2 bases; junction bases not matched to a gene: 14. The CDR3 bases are TGTGCCAGCAGTTTAGGGTCACTAGCGGGTAACCTCGCACAAGAGACCCAGTACTTC. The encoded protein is CASSLGSLAGNLAQETQYF.

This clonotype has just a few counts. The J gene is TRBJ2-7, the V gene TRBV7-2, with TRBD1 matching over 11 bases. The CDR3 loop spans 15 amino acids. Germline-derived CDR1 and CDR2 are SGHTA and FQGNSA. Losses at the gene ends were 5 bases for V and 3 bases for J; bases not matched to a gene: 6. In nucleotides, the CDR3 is TGTGCCAGCAGCCTTTGGGACAGGGGGTACTACGAGCAGTACTTC. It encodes CASSLWDRGYYEQYF. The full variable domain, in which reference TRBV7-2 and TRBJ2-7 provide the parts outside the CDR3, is GAGVSQSPSNKVTEKGKDVELRCDPISGHTALYWYRQSLGQGLEFLIYFQGNSAPDKSGLPSDRFSAERTGGSVSTLTIQRTQQEDSAVYLCASSLWDRGYYEQYFGPGTRLTVT.

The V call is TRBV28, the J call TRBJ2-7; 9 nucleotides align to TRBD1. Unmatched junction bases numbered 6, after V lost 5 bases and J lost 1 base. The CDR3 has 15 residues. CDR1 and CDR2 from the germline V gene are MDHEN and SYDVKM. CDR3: CASSTGGIRSYEQYF. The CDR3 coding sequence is TGTGCCAGCAGTACAGGGGGCATAAGATCCTACGAGCAGTACTTC.

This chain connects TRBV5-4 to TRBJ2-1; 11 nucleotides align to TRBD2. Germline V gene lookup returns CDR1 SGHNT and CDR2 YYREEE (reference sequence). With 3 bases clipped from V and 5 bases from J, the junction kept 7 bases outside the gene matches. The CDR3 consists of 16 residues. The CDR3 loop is CASSSRLAGRHNEQFF. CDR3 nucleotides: TGTGCCAGCAGCTCGCGACTAGCGGGGAGACACAATGAGCAGTTCTTC.

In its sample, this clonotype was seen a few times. CDR3 DNA: TGCGCCAGCAGCGGAGGGACTTTTGAAGATACGCAGTATTTT. Encoded protein: CASSGGTFEDTQYF. The chain recombines TRBV5-1 with TRBJ2-3, with D maybe TRBD2 (6 bases). Germline-derived CDR1 and CDR2 are SGHRS and YFSETQ. The CDR3 is 14 amino acids. V lost 4 bases, J lost 5 bases, and 14 bases lay in between. The whole variable domain, filled in from reference TRBV5-1 and TRBJ2-3, reads KAGVTQTPRYLIKTRGQQVTLSCSPISGHRSVSWYQQTPGQGLQFLFEYFSETQRNKGNFPGRFSGRQFSNSRSEMNVSTLELGDSALYLCASSGGTFEDTQYFGPGTRLTVL.